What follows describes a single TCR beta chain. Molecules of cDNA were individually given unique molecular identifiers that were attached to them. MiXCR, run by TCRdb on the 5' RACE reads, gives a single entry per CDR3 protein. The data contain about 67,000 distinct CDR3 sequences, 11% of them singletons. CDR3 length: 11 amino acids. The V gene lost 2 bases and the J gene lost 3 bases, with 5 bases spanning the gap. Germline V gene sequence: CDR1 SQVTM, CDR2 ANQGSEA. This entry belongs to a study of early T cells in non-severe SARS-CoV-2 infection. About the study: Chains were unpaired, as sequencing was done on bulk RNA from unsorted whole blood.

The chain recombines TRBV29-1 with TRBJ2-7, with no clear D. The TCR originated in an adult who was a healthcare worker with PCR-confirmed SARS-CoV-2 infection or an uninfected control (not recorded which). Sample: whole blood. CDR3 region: CSVEIGYEQYF. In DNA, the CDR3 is TGCAGCGTTGAAATCGGCTACGAGCAGTACTTC.